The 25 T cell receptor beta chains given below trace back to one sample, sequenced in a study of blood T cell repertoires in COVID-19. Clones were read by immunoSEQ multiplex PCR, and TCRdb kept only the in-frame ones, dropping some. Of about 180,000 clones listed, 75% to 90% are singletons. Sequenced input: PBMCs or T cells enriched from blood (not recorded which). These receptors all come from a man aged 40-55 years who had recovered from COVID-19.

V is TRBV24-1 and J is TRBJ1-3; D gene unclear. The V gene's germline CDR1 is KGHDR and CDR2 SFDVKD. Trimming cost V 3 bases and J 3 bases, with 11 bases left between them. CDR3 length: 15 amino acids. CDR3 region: CATSDGGIGGNTIYF. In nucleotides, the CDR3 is TGTGCCACCAGTGATGGAGGGATAGGTGGAAACACCATATATTTT.

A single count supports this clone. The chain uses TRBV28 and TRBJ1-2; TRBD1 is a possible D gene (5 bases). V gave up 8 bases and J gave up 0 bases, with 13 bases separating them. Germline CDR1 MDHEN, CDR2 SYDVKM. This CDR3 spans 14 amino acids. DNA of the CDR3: TGTGCCAGCTCAGGGTTCAGTACTAACTATGGCTACACCTTC. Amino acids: CASSGFSTNYGYTF.

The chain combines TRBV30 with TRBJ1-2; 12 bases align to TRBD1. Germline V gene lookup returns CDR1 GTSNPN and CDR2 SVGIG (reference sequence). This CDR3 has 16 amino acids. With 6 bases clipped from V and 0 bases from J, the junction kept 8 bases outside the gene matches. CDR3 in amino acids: CACITGTGGTNYGYTF. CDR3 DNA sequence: TGTGCCTGCATTACCGGGACAGGGGGCACTAACTATGGCTACACCTTC.

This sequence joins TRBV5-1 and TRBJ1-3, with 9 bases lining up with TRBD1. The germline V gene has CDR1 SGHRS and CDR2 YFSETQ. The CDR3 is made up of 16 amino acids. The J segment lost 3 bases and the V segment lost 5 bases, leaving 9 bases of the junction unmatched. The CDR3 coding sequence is TGCGCCAGCAGTGAACAGGGGGCAGCAATTGGAAACACCATATATTTT. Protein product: CASSEQGAAIGNTIYF.

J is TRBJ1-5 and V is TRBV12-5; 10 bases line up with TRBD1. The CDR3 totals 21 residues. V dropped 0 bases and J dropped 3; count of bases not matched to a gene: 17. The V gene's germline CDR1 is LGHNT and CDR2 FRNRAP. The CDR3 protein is CASGLVLLTHGTGVTNQPQHF. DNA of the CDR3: TGTGCTAGTGGTTTGGTACTGTTAACCCACGGGACAGGGGTTACCAATCAGCCCCAGCATTTT.

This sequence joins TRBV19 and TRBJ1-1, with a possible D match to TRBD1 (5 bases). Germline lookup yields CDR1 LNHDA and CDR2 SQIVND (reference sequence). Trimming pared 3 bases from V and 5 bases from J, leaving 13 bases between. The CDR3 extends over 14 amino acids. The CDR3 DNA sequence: TGTGCCAGTAGTATCCAGGGTATTAGGACTGAAGCTTTCTTT. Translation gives CASSIQGIRTEAFF.

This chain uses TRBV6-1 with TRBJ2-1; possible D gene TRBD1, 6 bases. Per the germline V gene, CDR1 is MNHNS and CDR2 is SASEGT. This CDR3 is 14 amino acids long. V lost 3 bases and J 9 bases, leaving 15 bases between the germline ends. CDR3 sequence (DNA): TGTGCCAGCAGTGAGAACTGGGGGCCCGGTGAGCAGTTCTTC. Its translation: CASSENWGPGEQFF.

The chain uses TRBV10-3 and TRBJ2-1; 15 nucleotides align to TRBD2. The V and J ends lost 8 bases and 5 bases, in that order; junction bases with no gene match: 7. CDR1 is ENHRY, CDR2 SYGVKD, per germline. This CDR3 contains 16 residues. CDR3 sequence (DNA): TGTGCCATCGCCGGGACTAGCGGGGGGACCGACAATGAGCAGTTCTTC. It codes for CAIAGTSGGTDNEQFF.

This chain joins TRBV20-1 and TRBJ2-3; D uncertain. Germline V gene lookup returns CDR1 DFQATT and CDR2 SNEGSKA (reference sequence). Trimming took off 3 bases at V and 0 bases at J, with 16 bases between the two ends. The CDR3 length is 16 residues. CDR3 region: CSASSDWSASTDTQYF. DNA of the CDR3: TGCAGTGCTAGTTCCGACTGGTCTGCTAGCACAGATACGCAGTATTTT.

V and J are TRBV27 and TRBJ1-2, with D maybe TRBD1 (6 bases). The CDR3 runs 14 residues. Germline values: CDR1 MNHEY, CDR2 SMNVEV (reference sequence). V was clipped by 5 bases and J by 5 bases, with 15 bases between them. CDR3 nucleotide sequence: TGTGCCAGCAGTACAATGACAGGCCCTTATGGCTACACCTTC. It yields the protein CASSTMTGPYGYTF.

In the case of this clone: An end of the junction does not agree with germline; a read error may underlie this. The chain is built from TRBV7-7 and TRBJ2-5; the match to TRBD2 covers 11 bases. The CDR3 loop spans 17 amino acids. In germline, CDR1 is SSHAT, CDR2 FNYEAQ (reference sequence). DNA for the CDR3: TGTGCTAGCAGCCCAGACAGACTAGCGGGGCGACAAGAGACCCAGTACTTC. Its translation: CASSPDRLAGRQETQYF.

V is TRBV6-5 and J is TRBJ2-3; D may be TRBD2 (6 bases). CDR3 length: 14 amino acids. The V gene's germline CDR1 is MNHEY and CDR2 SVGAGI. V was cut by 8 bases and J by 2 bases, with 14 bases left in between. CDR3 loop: CASGRDFLTDTQYF. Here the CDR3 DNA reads TGTGCCAGCGGAAGGGACTTCCTCACAGATACGCAGTATTTT.

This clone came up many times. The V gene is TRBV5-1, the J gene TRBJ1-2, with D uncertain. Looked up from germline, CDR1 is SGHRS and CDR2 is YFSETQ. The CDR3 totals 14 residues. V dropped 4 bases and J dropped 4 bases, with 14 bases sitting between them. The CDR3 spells CASSSEELSYGYTF. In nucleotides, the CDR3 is TGCGCCAGCAGCAGTGAGGAACTGTCCTATGGCTACACCTTC.

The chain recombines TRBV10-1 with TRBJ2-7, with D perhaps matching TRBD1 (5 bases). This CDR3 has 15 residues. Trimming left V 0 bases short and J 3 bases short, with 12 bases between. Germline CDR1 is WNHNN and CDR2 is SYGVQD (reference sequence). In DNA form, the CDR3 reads TGCGCCAGCAGTGAGTCGGGGCAGGGTTACTACGAGCAGTACTTC. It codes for CASSESGQGYYEQYF.

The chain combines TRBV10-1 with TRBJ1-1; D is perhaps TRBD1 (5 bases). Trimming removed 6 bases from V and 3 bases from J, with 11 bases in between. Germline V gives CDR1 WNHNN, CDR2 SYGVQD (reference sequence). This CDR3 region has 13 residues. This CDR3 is CASSREEDTEAFF. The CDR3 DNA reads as TGCGCCAGCAGCAGGGAGGAGGACACTGAAGCTTTCTTT.

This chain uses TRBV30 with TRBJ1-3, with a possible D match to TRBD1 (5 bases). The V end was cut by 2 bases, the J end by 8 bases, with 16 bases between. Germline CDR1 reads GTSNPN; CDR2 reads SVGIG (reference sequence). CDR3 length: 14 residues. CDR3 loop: CAWSKGLGADTIYF. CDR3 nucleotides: TGTGCCTGGAGTAAGGGGTTAGGCGCGGACACCATATATTTT.

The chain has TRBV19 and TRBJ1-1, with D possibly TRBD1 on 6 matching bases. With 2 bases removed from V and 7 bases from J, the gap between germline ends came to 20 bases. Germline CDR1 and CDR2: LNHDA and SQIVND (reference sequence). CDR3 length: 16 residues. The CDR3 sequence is CASSILASGTKGEAFF. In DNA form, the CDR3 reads TGTGCCAGTAGTATACTGGCTAGCGGGACAAAGGGTGAAGCTTTCTTT. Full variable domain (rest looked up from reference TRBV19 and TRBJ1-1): DGGITQSPKYLFRKEGQNVTLSCEQNLNHDAMYWYRQDPGQGLRLIYYSQIVNDFQKGDIAEGYSVSREKKESFPLTVTSAQKNPTAFYLCASSILASGTKGEAFFGQGTRLTVV.

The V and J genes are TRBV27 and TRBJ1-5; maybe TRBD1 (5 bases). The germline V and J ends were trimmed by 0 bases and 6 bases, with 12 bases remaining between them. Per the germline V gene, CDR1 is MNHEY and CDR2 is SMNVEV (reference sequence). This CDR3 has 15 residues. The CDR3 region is CASSLSGVASQPQHF. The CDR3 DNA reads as TGTGCCAGCAGTTTATCAGGGGTAGCAAGTCAGCCCCAGCATTTT.

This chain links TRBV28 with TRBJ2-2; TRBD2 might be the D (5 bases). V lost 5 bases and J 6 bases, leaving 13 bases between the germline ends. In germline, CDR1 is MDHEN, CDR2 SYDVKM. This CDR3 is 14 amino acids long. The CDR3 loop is CASSGRELAGELFF. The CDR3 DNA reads TGTGCCAGCAGTGGAAGGGAGTTGGCCGGGGAGCTGTTTTTT.

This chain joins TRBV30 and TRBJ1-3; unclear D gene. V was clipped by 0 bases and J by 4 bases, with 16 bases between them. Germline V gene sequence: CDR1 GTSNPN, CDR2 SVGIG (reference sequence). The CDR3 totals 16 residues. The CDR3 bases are TGTGCCTGGAGTGTGGGGAGGCGGGGAAAAGGAAACACCATATATTTT. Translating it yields CAWSVGRRGKGNTIYF.

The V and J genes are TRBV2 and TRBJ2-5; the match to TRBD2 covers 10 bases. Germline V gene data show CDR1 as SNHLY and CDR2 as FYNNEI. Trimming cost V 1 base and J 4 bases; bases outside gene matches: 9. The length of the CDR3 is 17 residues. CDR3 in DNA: TGTGCCAGCAGTGAAGTAGGCAGCGGGGGGGCCCGAGAGACCCAGTACTTC. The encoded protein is CASSEVGSGGARETQYF.

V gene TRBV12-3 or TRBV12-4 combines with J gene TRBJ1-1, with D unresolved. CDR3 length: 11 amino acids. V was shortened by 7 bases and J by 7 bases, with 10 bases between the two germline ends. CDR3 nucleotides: TGTGCCAGCAAAGTCGGGGTTGAAGCTTTCTTT. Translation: CASKVGVEAFF.

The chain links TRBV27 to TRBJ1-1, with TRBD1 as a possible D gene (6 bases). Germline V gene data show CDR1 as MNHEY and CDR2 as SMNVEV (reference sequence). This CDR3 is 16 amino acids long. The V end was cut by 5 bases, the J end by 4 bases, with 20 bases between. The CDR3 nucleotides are TGTGCCAGCAGTCTCCTATGGAACAGGGTAGGCACTGAAGCTTTCTTT. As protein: CASSLLWNRVGTEAFF.

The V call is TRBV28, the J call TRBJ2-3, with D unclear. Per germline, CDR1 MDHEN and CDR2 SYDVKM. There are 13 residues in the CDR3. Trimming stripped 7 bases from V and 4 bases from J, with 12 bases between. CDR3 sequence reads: CASNGEVSDTQYF. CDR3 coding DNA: TGTGCCAGCAATGGCGAGGTGTCAGATACGCAGTATTTT.

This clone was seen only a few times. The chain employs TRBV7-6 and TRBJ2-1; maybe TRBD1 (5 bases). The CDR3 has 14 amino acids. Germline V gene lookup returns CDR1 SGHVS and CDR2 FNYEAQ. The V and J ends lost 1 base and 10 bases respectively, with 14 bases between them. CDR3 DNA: TGTGCCAGCAGCTTAGATCAGGGTTCGGACGAGCAGTTCTTC. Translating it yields CASSLDQGSDEQFF.